This T cell receptor beta chain was captured in a study of PD-1 blockade in classical Hodgkin lymphoma. Time point denoted: cycle 4 day 1 (C4D1), after less than seven weeks of nivolumab. All patients experienced relapse after autologous stem cell transplantation, and brentuximab vedotin exposure was variable. The assay was immunoSEQ multiplex PCR, and TCRdb's table has in-frame clones only and misses some. The sample consists of about 27,000 clones, roughly 72% of them appearing once. Findings of the study overall: Reports described newly diagnosed patients as having lower baseline TCR diversity than healthy donors.

The CDR3 covers 14 residues. Germline loops: CDR1 MNHEY, CDR2 SMNVEV (reference sequence). V lost 4 bases, J lost 8 bases, and 14 bases lay in between. Comments on this clone: Its antigen is currently unknown.

The specimen comprised peripheral blood mononuclear cells (PBMCs), sampled before the fourth cycle of nivolumab. The chain is built from TRBV27 and TRBJ1-4; D is unclear. This receptor was identified in a human donor with classical Hodgkin lymphoma. This CDR3 is CASSYSATVEKLFF. CDR3 DNA sequence: TGTGCCAGCAGTTATTCGGCGACCGTGGAAAAACTGTTTTTT.